This T cell receptor (beta chain) is from a study of cytomegalovirus exposure and HLA in healthy donors (dated by TCRdb to 2016 to 2017). Describing the broader study: According to a later analysis, one platform produced both the roughly 110 validation repertoires and the 720 or so repertoires of the first cohort. The study was designed to test whether signatures of past pathogen exposure could be identified by cataloging public T cell receptors. To predict cytomegalovirus infection status, the study brought together high-throughput TCR immunosequencing, statistical association of individual TCRs with disease status, and machine learning. Besides the first cohort of roughly 660 subjects, a separate validation cohort made up of 120 different subjects was used.

In regard to this clone: Its antigen is unknown. No base-level quality is on record; no much larger clone is a single base apart.

Separate from the roughly 660-subject first cohort, the validation cohort of roughly 120 subjects was the group to which the donors belonged. Overall study results and their limits: In both the original and validation cohorts, the classifier was reported to diagnose cytomegalovirus status with high specificity and sensitivity. In a later analysis, TCRs clustered in the first cohort were found to also tend to co-occur in the roughly 130 validation repertoires, with approximately 93% of cluster scores above 0. Most TCR sequences were seen in very few donors, while some public TCRs were found in many individuals. A total of fewer than 200 TCR beta chains were listed by the study as associated with cytomegalovirus. The authors suggested that the approach could potentially be extended to other disease states and immunological phenotypes. All 120 or so repertoires were used to score co-occurrence in the validation cohort in a later analysis, because that analysis had no HLA typing for the cohort. A few of the identified cytomegalovirus-associated TCR beta chains were confirmed in vitro to be specific for cytomegalovirus antigens.

Trimming at the junction amounts to 4 bases on V and 2 bases on J, and the germline ends lie 13 bases apart. Including the terminal cysteine and phenylalanine, the CDR3 comprises 15 residues. Of the read, only the CDR3 DNA is kept; its 45 bases are in frame from base 1. CDR1 SGHVS and CDR2 FQNEAQ are derived from the germline V gene. Receptors were amplified or captured by the immunoSEQ multiplex PCR assay. The study's processing was this. A statistical classification framework was built to diagnose cytomegalovirus status from the catalog of TCR beta chain sequences. TCRdb retrieved this table from immuneACCESS and kept in-frame rearrangements only. Not all clones are present; in checked studies, unresolved V genes account for under half, and no reason is known for the remainder. D and trimming come from the DNA, and the V and J calls and clone size come from that table. This sample gives about 97,000 clones in total; approximately 94% of them show up just once. The ten largest clonotypes hold 0.89% of the sample.

This sequence uses TRBV7-8 and TRBJ2-3, and the D gene may be TRBD2, 6 bases matching. Specimen: PBMCs. This sequence was found in a woman between 18 and 29 years old in good health and CMV-seronegative. The nucleotide sequence is given as TGTGCCAGCAGCTCCGTAGCGGAGTACACAGATACGCAGTATTTT. This codes for CASSSVAEYTDTQYF.